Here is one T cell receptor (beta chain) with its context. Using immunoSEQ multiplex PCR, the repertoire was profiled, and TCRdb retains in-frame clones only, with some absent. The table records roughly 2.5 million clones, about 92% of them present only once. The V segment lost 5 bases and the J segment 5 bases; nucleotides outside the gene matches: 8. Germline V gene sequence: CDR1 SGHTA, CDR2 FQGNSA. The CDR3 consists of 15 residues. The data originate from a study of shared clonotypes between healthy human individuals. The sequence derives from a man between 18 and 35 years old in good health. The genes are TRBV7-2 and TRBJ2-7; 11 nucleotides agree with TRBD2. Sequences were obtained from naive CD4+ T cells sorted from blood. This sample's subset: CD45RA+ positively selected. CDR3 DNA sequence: TGTGCCAGCAGCATCAGACTAGCGGGGCCCCACGAGCAGTACTTC. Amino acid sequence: CASSIRLAGPHEQYF.